The rows below give T cell receptor beta chains drawn from one sample of a study of OX40 agonist ivuxolimab in advanced cancers. Only in-frame clones appear in the TCRdb table, and some are missing; sequencing was by immunoSEQ multiplex PCR. This sample carries 35,000 to 45,000 clones, roughly four fifths of them seen once, and the ten largest clones take roughly 2.2%. The source material was CD4+ or CD8+ T cells sorted from blood, sampled in a trial of the OX40 agonist ivuxolimab. The receptors come from an adult with an advanced solid tumor such as melanoma, head and neck, liver or kidney cancer. The CDR3 runs from the conserved cysteine through the conserved F or W.

cdr3_aa v_call cdr3_length j_call
CASSPRGAWEKLFF TRBV5-1 14 TRBJ1-4
CASSLGTGGKAEQYF TRBV7-9 15 TRBJ2-7
CASSLPPRLAGSYNEQFF TRBV7-9 18 TRBJ2-1
CASSRDRARNQPQHF TRBV19 15 TRBJ1-5
CASSQDGQPQHF TRBV4-2 12 TRBJ1-5
CASSVNNANTGELFF TRBV9 15 TRBJ2-2
CASRLDRGGSPLHF TRBV6-6 14 TRBJ1-6
CASAKTDFNYGYTF TRBV6-1 14 TRBJ1-2
CASSMMSFNTGELFF TRBV19 15 TRBJ2-2
CASSAPGRPLDYGYTF TRBV19 16 TRBJ1-2
CASSDRQGGYGYTF TRBV7-8 14 TRBJ1-2
CSVNKDHDNEQFF TRBV29-1 13 TRBJ2-1